This T cell receptor (beta chain) was documented in a study of T cells after yellow fever vaccination. This clonotype has ten or more counts. TCR cDNA was made by 5'RACE template switching, adding a universal primer site and UMIs. TCRdb reprocessed the 5' RACE reads with MiXCR, giving one entry per CDR3 protein. The sample records around 140,000 distinct CDR3 sequences, 7.7% being singletons. Germline CDR1 reads SGHTA; CDR2 reads FQGNSA. The ends lost 5 bases at V and 2 bases at J; junction bases unmatched: 6. This CDR3 has 14 residues. The receptor comes from a man aged 25-45 years who received the YFV17D yellow fever vaccine. The material sequenced was CD4+ T cells sorted from PBMCs, taken 5 days after the yellow fever booster vaccination. The rearrangement joins TRBV7-2 to TRBJ2-7, with 7 bases that match TRBD1. CDR3 amino acids: CASSPDRVTYEQYF. CDR3 nucleotides: TGTGCCAGCAGCCCTGACAGGGTTACCTACGAGCAGTACTTC.